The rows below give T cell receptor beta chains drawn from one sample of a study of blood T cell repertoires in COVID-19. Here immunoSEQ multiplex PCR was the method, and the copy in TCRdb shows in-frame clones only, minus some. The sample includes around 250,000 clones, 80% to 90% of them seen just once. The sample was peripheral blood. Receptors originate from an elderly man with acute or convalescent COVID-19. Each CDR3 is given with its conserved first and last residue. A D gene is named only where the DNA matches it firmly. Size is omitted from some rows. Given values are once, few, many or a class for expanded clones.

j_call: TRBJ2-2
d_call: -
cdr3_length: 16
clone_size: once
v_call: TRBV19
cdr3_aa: CASSSTTGTHTGELFF
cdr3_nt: TGTGCCAGTAGTTCGACGACAGGAACTCACACCGGGGAGCTGTTTTTT

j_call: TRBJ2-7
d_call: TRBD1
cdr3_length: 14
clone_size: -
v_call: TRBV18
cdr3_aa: CASSPLTGGNEQYF
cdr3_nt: TGTGCCAGCTCACCCTTAACAGGGGGCAACGAGCAGTACTTC

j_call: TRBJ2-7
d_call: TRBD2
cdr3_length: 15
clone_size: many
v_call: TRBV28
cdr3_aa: CASSISTSGSREQYF
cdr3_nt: TGTGCCAGCAGTATTTCGACTAGCGGGAGTAGGGAGCAGTACTTC

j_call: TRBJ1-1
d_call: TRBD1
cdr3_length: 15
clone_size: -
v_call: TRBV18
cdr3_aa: CASSEGTVIGTEAFF
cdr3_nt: TGTGCCAGCTCGGAAGGGACAGTGATTGGCACTGAAGCTTTCTTT

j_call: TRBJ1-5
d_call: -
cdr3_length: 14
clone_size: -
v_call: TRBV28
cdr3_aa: CASSRVGGNQPQHF
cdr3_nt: TGTGCCAGCAGCCGGGTCGGGGGCAATCAGCCCCAGCATTTT

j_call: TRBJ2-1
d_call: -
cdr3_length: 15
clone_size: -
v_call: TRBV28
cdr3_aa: CASSFRGVDYNEQFF
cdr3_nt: TGTGCCAGCAGTTTCCGCGGGGTCGATTACAATGAGCAGTTCTTC

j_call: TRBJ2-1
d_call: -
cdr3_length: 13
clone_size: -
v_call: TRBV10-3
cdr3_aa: CATLGQSTNEQFF
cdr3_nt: TGTGCCACCCTTGGGCAGTCCACCAATGAGCAGTTCTTC

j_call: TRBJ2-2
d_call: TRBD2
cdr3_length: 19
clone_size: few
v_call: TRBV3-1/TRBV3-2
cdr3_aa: CASSQGSAGGRLGPGELFF
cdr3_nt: TGTGCCAGCAGCCAAGGCTCGGCGGGGGGGCGGCTTGGACCCGGGGAGCTGTTTTTT

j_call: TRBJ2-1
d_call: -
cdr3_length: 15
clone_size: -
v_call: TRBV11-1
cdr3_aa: CASSLRAGTYNEQFF
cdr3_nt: TGTGCCAGCAGCTTAAGGGCAGGGACCTACAATGAGCAGTTCTTC

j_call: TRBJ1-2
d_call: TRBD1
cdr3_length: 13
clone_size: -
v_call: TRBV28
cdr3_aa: CASSYGQGVGYTF
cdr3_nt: TGTGCCAGCAGTTACGGACAGGGAGTAGGCTACACCTTC

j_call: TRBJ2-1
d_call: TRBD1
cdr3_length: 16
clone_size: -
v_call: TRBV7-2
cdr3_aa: CASSPPTGTGDNEQFF
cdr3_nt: TGTGCCAGCAGCCCCCCAACCGGGACAGGGGACAATGAGCAGTTCTTC

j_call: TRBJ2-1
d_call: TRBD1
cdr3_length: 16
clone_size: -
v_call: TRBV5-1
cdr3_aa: CASSLAAGQGRNEQFF
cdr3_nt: TGCGCCAGCAGCTTGGCCGCCGGACAGGGAAGAAATGAGCAGTTCTTC

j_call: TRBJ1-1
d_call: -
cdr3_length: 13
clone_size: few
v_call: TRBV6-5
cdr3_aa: CASSEGIPTEAFF
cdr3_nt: TGTGCCAGCAGCGAGGGCATTCCCACTGAAGCTTTCTTT

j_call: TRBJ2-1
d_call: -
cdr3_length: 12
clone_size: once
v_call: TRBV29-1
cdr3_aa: CSVASGYNEQFF
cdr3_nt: TGCAGCGTTGCAAGCGGGTACAATGAGCAGTTCTTC

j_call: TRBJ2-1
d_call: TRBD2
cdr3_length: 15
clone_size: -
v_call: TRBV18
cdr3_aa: CASSPPSGKGYEQFF
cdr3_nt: TGTGCCAGCTCACCACCTAGCGGGAAGGGCTATGAGCAGTTCTTC

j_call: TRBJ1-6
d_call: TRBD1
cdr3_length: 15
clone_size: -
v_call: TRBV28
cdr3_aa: CASSLPGGNNSPLHF
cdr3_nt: TGTGCCAGCAGTTTGCCAGGGGGGAATAATTCACCCCTCCACTTT

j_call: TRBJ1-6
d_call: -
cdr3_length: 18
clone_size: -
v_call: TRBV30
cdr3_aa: CAWSLVSVGSSYNSPLHF
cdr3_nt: TGTGCCTGGAGTCTAGTTTCCGTCGGGAGCTCCTATAATTCACCCCTCCACTTT

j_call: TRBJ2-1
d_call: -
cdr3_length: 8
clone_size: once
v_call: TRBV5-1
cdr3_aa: CASSPQFF
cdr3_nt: TGCGCCAGCAGCCCTCAGTTCTTC

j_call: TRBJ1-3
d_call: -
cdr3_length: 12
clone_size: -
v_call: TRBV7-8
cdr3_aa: CASSRGGNTIYF
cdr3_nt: TGTGCCAGCAGCCGGGGCGGAAACACCATATATTTT

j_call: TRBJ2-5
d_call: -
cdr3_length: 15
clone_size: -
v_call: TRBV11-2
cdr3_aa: CASSLGSGAGETQYF
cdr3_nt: TGTGCCAGCAGCTTAGGATCTGGGGCCGGAGAGACCCAGTACTTC

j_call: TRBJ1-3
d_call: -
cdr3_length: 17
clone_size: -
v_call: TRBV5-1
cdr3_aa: CASSLIQGGFSGNTIYF
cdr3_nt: TGCGCCAGCAGCTTGATTCAGGGTGGTTTCTCTGGAAACACCATATATTTT

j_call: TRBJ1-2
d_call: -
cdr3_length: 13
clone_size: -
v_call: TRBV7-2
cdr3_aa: CASSLGPGGTHTF
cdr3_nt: TGTGCCAGCAGCTTAGGTCCTGGGGGGACTCACACCTTC

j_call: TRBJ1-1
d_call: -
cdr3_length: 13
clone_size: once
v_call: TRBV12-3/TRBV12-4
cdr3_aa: CASSTGAGTEAFF
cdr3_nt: TGTGCCAGCAGTACCGGTGCGGGCACTGAAGCTTTCTTT

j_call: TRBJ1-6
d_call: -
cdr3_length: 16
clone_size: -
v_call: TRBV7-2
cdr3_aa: CASSSRTATNNSPLHF
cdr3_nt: TGTGCCAGCAGCTCTCGGACAGCAACAAATAATTCACCCCTCCACTTT

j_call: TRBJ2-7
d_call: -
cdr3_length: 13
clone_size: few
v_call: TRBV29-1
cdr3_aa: CSGGTGEAYEQYF
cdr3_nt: TGCAGCGGGGGTACGGGAGAAGCCTACGAGCAGTACTTC

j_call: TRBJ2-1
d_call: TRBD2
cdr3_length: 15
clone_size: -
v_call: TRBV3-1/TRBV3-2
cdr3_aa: CASTLAGAPYNEQFF
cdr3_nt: TGTGCCAGCACACTAGCGGGGGCCCCATACAATGAGCAGTTCTTC

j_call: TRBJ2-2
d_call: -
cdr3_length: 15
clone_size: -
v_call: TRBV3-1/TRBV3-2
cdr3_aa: CASSLRGGIAGELFF
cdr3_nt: TGTGCCAGCAGCCTTAGGGGAGGAATAGCCGGGGAGCTGTTTTTT

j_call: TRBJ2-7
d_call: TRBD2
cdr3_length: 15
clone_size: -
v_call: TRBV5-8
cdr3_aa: CASSLGLAGVNEQYF
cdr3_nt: TGTGCCAGCAGCTTGGGTCTAGCGGGGGTGAACGAGCAGTACTTC

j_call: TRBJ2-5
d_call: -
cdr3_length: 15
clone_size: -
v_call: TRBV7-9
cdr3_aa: CASSLKGGLRETQYF
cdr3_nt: TGTGCCAGCAGCTTAAAAGGGGGTCTCAGGGAGACCCAGTACTTC

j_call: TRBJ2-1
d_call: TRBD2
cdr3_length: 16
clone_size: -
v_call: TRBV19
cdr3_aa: CASSPGLAGGGDEQFF
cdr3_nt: TGTGCCAGTAGTCCCGGACTAGCGGGAGGAGGGGATGAGCAGTTCTTC

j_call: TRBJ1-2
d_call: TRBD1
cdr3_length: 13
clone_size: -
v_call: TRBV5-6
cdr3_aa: CASSLTGSNGYTF
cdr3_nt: TGTGCCAGCAGCCTGACAGGGAGCAACGGCTACACCTTC

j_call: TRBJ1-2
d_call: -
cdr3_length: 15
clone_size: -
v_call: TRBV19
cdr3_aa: CASSMRQGGGYGYTF
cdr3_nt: TGTGCCAGTAGTATGAGGCAGGGAGGGGGCTATGGCTACACCTTC

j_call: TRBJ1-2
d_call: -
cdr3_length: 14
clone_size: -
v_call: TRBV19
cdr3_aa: CASRRSAGSYGYTF
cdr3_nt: TGTGCCAGTAGACGATCGGCGGGGAGCTATGGCTACACCTTC

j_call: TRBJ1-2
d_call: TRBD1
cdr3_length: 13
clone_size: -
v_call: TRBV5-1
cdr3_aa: CASTTGASYGYTF
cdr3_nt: TGCGCCAGTACCACAGGGGCCTCCTATGGCTACACCTTC

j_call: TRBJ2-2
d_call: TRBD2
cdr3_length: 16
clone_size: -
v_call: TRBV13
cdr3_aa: CASSLKTTSAIGELFF
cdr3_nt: TGTGCCAGCAGCTTAAAGACGACTAGCGCTATCGGGGAGCTGTTTTTT

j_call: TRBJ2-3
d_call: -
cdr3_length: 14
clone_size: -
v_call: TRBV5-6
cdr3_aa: CASAVTIPTDTQYF
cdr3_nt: TGTGCCAGCGCCGTGACTATCCCAACAGATACGCAGTATTTT

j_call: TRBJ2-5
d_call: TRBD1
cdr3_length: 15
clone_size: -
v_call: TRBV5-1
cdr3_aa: CASTVTGQGEETQYF
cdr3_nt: TGCGCCAGCACCGTTACGGGACAGGGGGAAGAGACCCAGTACTTC

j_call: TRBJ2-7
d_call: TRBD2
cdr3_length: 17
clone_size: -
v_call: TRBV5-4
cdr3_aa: CASSEGLAGVQAGEQYF
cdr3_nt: TGTGCCAGCAGCGAGGGACTAGCGGGAGTTCAGGCAGGCGAGCAGTACTTC

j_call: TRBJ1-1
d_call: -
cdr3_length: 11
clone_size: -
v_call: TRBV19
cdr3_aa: CASSSRSEAFF
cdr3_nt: TGTGCCAGTAGTAGTAGGAGTGAAGCTTTCTTT

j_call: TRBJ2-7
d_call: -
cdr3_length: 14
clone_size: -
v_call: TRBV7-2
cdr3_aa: CASSLDLNTYEQYF
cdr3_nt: TGTGCCAGCAGCTTAGATCTGAACACCTACGAGCAGTACTTC

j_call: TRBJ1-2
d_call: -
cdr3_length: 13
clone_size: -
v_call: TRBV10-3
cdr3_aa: CAISPGVNYGYTF
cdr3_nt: TGTGCCATCAGTCCAGGGGTTAACTATGGCTACACCTTC

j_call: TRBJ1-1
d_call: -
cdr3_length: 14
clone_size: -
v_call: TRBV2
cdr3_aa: CASSFSGLNTEAFF
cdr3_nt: TGTGCCAGCAGTTTTTCAGGGCTGAACACTGAAGCTTTCTTT

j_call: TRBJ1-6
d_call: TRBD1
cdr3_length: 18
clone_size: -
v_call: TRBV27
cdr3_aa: CASSLAGQLSSYNSPLHF
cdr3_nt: TGTGCCAGCAGTTTAGCGGGACAGCTAAGCTCCTATAATTCACCCCTCCACTTT

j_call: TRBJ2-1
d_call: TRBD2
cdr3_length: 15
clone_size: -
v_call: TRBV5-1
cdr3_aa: CASSLGTSGRTEQFF
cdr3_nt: TGCGCCAGCAGCTTGGGAACTAGCGGGAGGACTGAGCAGTTCTTC

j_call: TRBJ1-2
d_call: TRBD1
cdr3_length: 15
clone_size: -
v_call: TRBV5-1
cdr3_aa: CASSSSTGGSYGYTF
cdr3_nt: TGCGCCAGCAGCTCCTCGACAGGGGGCAGCTATGGCTACACCTTC

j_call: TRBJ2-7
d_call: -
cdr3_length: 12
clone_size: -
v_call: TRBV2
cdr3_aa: CASSAGFYEQYF
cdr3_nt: TGTGCCAGCAGTGCCGGGTTCTACGAGCAGTACTTC

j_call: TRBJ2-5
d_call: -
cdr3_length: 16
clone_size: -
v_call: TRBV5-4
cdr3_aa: CASSPQYPSHEETQYF
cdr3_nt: TGTGCCAGCAGCCCCCAATACCCTAGTCACGAAGAGACCCAGTACTTC

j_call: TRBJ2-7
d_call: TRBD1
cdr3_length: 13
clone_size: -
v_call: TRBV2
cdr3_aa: CASSKGQNYEQYF
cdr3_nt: TGTGCCAGCAGTAAGGGACAGAACTACGAGCAGTACTTC

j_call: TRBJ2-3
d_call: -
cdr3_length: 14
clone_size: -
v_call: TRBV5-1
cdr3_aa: CASSLGSSTDTQYF
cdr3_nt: TGCGCCAGCAGCCTCGGGTCTAGCACAGATACGCAGTATTTT

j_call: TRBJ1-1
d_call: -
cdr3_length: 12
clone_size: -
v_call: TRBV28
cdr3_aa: CASLSVRTEAFF
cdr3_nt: TGTGCCAGCCTGTCCGTGCGGACTGAAGCTTTCTTT

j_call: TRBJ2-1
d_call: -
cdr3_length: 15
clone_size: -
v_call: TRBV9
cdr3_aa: CASSVAGTHNNEQFF
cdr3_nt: TGTGCCAGCAGCGTAGCGGGGACACACAACAATGAGCAGTTCTTC

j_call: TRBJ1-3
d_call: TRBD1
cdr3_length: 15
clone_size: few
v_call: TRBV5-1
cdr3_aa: CASRQGSTSGNTIYF
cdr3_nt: TGCGCCAGCCGACAGGGCTCTACCTCTGGAAACACCATATATTTT

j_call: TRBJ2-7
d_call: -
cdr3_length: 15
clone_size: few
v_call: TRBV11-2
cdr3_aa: CASSLASTESYEQYF
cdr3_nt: TGTGCCAGCAGCTTAGCCTCGACAGAGTCCTACGAGCAGTACTTC

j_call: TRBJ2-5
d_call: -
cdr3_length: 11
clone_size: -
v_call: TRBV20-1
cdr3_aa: CSRAAGETQYF
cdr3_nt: TGCAGCCGAGCGGCGGGGGAGACCCAGTACTTC

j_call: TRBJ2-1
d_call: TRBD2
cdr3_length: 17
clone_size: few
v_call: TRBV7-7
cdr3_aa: CASSAFSGRATRVEQFF
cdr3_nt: TGTGCCAGCAGCGCCTTTAGCGGGAGGGCTACCCGGGTCGAGCAGTTCTTC

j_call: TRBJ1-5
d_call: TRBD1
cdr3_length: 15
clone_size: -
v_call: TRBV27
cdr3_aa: CASRPQDRENQPQHF
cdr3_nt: TGTGCCAGCAGACCCCAGGACAGGGAGAATCAGCCCCAGCATTTT

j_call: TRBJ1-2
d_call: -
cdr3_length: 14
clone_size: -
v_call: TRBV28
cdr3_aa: CASSLGGQGNGYTF
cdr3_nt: TGTGCCAGCAGTTTAGGGGGCCAGGGCAATGGCTACACCTTC

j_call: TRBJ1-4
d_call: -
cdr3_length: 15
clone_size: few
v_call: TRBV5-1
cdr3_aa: CASSLAGGSGEKLFF
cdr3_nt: TGCGCCAGCAGCTTGGCCGGAGGGTCGGGTGAAAAACTGTTTTTT

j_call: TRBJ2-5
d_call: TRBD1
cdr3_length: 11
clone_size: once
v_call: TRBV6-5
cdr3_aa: CASSRGETQYF
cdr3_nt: TGTGCCAGCAGCAGGGGGGAGACCCAGTACTTC

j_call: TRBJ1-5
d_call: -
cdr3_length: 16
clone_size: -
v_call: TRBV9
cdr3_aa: CASSGRGTYSNQPQHF
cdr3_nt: TGTGCCAGCAGCGGGAGGGGTACGTATAGCAATCAGCCCCAGCATTTT